The 30 T cell receptor beta chains given below trace back to one sample, sequenced in a study of cytomegalovirus exposure and HLA in healthy donors. 60 Vbeta and 13 Jbeta primers were used in PCR. The data were produced by immunoSEQ multiplex PCR, yet TCRdb's version contains in-frame clones alone and is incomplete. The data contain around 99,000 clones, about 72% of them singletons. The sequencing input was PBMCs. These TCRs come from a man between 18 and 35 years old in good health and CMV-seronegative.

CDR3 DNA: TGTGCCAGCACCCCACTTCAGGGACACAGGGGTGGCTACACCTTC. Translation: CASTPLQGHRGGYTF. The chain joins TRBV6-5 to TRBJ1-2, with 7 nucleotides matching TRBD1. CDR3 size: 15 residues. Germline lookup yields CDR1 MNHEY and CDR2 SVGAGI. Trimming took 7 bases from V and 7 from J; bases not matched to a gene: 15.

This clone has just a few counts. This chain joins TRBV19 and TRBJ1-1; 7 positions agree with TRBD1. With V trimmed by 4 bases and J by 4 bases, 6 bases remained unmatched. The CDR3 is 14 amino acids. Looked up from germline, CDR1 is LNHDA and CDR2 is SQIVND (reference sequence). As DNA, the CDR3 is TGTGCCAGTAGTAGTTACAGGGGCGGCACTGAAGCTTTCTTT. Its translation is CASSSYRGGTEAFF.

This chain connects TRBV29-1 to TRBJ1-1, with D unclear. Germline values: CDR1 SQVTM, CDR2 ANQGSEA. V gave up 6 bases and J gave up 0 bases, with 8 bases separating them. The CDR3 sequence is 12 residues long. CDR3 amino acids: CSVSRLNTEAFF. DNA for the CDR3: TGCAGCGTCAGCAGGCTGAACACTGAAGCTTTCTTT.

The J gene is TRBJ2-5, the V gene TRBV4-2; 9 positions agree with TRBD2. Germline CDR1 and CDR2: LGHNA and YNFKEQ. This CDR3 spans 16 amino acids. Trimming at V came to 0 bases and at J to 1 base, leaving 3 bases not matched to a gene. The CDR3 spells CASSQDSGGTQETQYF. The CDR3 DNA is TGTGCCAGCAGCCAAGACAGCGGGGGGACCCAAGAGACCCAGTACTTC.

This clone was observed a handful of times. As DNA, the CDR3 is TGTGCCAGCAGTCTGCAGGGTTTTGGGTACGAGCAGTACTTC. Translating gives CASSLQGFGYEQYF. V gene TRBV27 combines with J gene TRBJ2-7; possibly TRBD1 for D (5 bases). The CDR3 contains 14 residues. The germline gives CDR1 MNHEY, CDR2 SMNVEV (reference sequence). Trimming took off 5 bases at V and 4 bases at J, with 15 bases between the two ends.

The J gene is TRBJ1-2, the V gene TRBV11-2, with 10 nucleotides matching TRBD1. V dropped 5 bases and J dropped 8; count of bases not matched to a gene: 11. Germline V lookup: CDR1 SGHAT, CDR2 FQNNGV. This CDR3 comprises 15 residues. The CDR3 is CASSPLSGTGDGYTF. CDR3 sequence (DNA): TGTGCCAGCAGCCCCCTTTCCGGGACAGGGGACGGCTACACCTTC.

The V and J genes are TRBV7-9 and TRBJ1-5; a weak D match, TRBD1 (6 bases). V was cut by 5 bases and J by 3 bases, with 11 bases left in between. The CDR3 runs to 14 residues. Looked up from germline, CDR1 is SEHNR and CDR2 is FQNEAQ (reference sequence). The CDR3 sequence: CASSLDRNNQPQHF. In nucleotides, the CDR3 is TGTGCCAGCAGCCTCGACAGGAACAATCAGCCCCAGCATTTT.

The chain links TRBV18 to TRBJ2-4, with unresolved D. The CDR3 covers 12 residues. Trimming cost V 4 bases and J 6 bases, with 7 bases left between them. Germline V gives CDR1 KGHSH, CDR2 LQKENI. CDR3 loop: CASSLLGNIQYF. For the CDR3, the DNA is TGTGCCAGCTCACTCCTAGGAAACATTCAGTACTTC.

This clone appeared a few times. At one end, the junction sequence differs from germline, possibly due to a read error. This rearrangement joins TRBV19 to TRBJ1-2; no definite D call. Per germline, CDR1 LNHDA and CDR2 SQIVND (reference sequence). There are 14 residues in the CDR3. CDR3 loop: CASSPGGLDYGYPF. The CDR3 coding sequence is TGTGCCAGTAGTCCTGGAGGACTAGACTATGGCTACCCCTTC.

V and J are TRBV9 and TRBJ1-3, with D hard to call. V was trimmed by 4 bases and J by 1 base, leaving 12 bases between them. The CDR3 extends over 15 amino acids. Germline loops: CDR1 SGDLS, CDR2 YYNGEE. CDR3 sequence reads: CASSPPGVSGNTIYF. CDR3 nucleotide sequence: TGTGCCAGCAGCCCCCCCGGGGTGTCTGGAAACACCATATATTTT.

The CDR3 DNA sequence: TGTGCCAGCAGAGGACTAGCGGGGGTGGAGCAGTTCTTC. Translating gives CASRGLAGVEQFF. The V gene is TRBV7-9, the J gene TRBJ2-1, with 13 bases lining up with TRBD2. Germline V CDR1 and CDR2: SEHNR, FQNEAQ (reference sequence). The length of the CDR3 is 13 residues. Germline trimming cut 6 bases from V and 10 bases from J; bases unmatched to any gene: 3.

The genes are TRBV29-1 and TRBJ2-3; 9 bases fit TRBD1. The germline V gene has CDR1 SQVTM and CDR2 ANQGSEA. J lost 2 bases, V lost 5 bases, and 8 bases had no gene match. This CDR3 has 15 residues. The CDR3 DNA is TGCAGCGTTCGAACCGGGACAGGGCCCACAGATACGCAGTATTTT. It is translated as CSVRTGTGPTDTQYF.

The chain carries TRBV18 and TRBJ2-2, with 7 bases identical to TRBD1. Germline V CDR1 and CDR2: KGHSH, LQKENI. The CDR3 has 16 amino acids. The trim removed 4 bases at V and 6 bases at J, leaving 11 bases unmatched. The CDR3 is CASSLTGTVASGELFF. The CDR3 nucleotides are TGTGCCAGCTCACTTACCGGGACAGTTGCATCCGGGGAGCTGTTTTTT. Full variable domain (remainder filled in from reference TRBV18 and TRBJ2-2): NAGVMQNPRHLVRRRGQEARLRCSPMKGHSHVYWYRQLPEEGLKFMVYLQKENIIDESGMPKERFSAEFPKEGPSILRIQQVVRGDSAAYFCASSLTGTVASGELFFGEGSRLTVL.

The chain is built from TRBV10-3 and TRBJ2-7, with 10 positions matching TRBD1. Germline V gene data show CDR1 as ENHRY and CDR2 as SYGVKD. J gave up 5 bases and V 5 bases, and 9 bases lay outside the gene matches. The CDR3 consists of 15 residues. In DNA form, the CDR3 reads TGTGCCATCAGTTCCGGGACAGGGGTCTTTGACGAGCAGTACTTC. Amino acids: CAISSGTGVFDEQYF.

The chain uses TRBV19 and TRBJ2-1, with 13 bases fitting TRBD2. The V gene's germline CDR1 is LNHDA and CDR2 SQIVND (reference sequence). The CDR3 has 15 amino acids. With 4 bases clipped from V and 4 bases from J, the junction kept 1 base outside the gene matches. The DNA of the CDR3 is TGTGCCAGTAGTACACTAGCGGGGGGGTACAATGAGCAGTTCTTC. Amino acids: CASSTLAGGYNEQFF.

The CDR3 here is CASSPQPSGELFF. The CDR3 DNA is TGTGCCAGCAGCCCACAACCGTCCGGGGAGCTGTTTTTT. V and J are TRBV5-4 and TRBJ2-2; D remains unclear. CDR3 length equals 13 residues. V was trimmed by 4 bases and J by 6 bases, leaving 10 bases between them. Germline loops: CDR1 SGHNT, CDR2 YYREEE (reference sequence). The complete variable domain, with remaining parts taken from reference TRBV5-4 and TRBJ2-2, reads ETGVTQSPTHLIKTRGQQVTLRCSSQSGHNTVSWYQQALGQGPQFIFQYYREEENGRGNFPPRFSGLQFPNYSSELNVNALELDDSALYLCASSPQPSGELFFGEGSRLTVL.

CDR3 sequence (DNA): TGTGCCAGCAGCGAACCACTTCGACAGGGGAGGGAAAAACTGTTTTTT. This translates into CASSEPLRQGREKLFF. The chain couples TRBV2 to TRBJ1-4; 8 bases are a match to TRBD1. This CDR3 spans 16 amino acids. Germline V CDR1 and CDR2: SNHLY, FYNNEI. The trim removed 6 bases at V and 8 bases at J, leaving 14 bases unmatched.

V gene TRBV28 combines with J gene TRBJ1-5; D is unclear. This CDR3 has 15 residues. Germline lookup yields CDR1 MDHEN and CDR2 SYDVKM. V was cut by 3 bases and J by 2 bases, with 11 bases left in between. DNA of the CDR3: TGTGCCAGCAGTTTTTCAGGTGGTGGCAATCAGCCCCAGCATTTT. It encodes CASSFSGGGNQPQHF.

The chain is built from TRBV18 and TRBJ2-3; unclear D gene. Trimming removed 1 base from V and 6 bases from J, with 20 bases in between. The CDR3 loop spans 17 amino acids. Germline V gene sequence: CDR1 KGHSH, CDR2 LQKENI. The CDR3 coding sequence is TGTGCCAGCTCACCACTGTGGGCTCAAGGTGGTAGGGATACGCAGTATTTT. Translation gives CASSPLWAQGGRDTQYF.

The chain joins TRBV6-5 to TRBJ1-2; the match to TRBD1 covers 8 bases. J lost 6 bases, V lost 7 bases, and 7 bases had no gene match. The germline CDR1 and CDR2 sequences are MNHEY and SVGAGI. This CDR3 region has 13 residues. This CDR3 reads CASNRNRGDGYTF. The CDR3 region has the DNA TGTGCCAGCAATAGGAACAGGGGGGATGGCTACACCTTC.

V usage is TRBV7-2 and J usage is TRBJ1-4; tentative D call: TRBD1 (5 bases). CDR1 is SGHTA and CDR2 is FQGNSA in the germline V gene. The CDR3 loop spans 15 amino acids. Trimming took off 5 bases at V and 3 bases at J, with 13 bases between the two ends. As DNA, the CDR3 is TGTGCCAGCAGCCGCAGCGGGGGGGCTAATGAAAAACTGTTTTTT. It translates to CASSRSGGANEKLFF.

On this clone itself: The germline gene is not matched at one end of the junction; a read error may be the cause. The V call is TRBV7-9, the J call TRBJ2-7; a possible D gene is TRBD2 (5 bases). The CDR3 contains 16 residues. Germline V gene sequence: CDR1 SEHNR, CDR2 FQNEAQ (reference sequence). CDR3 region: CSSSLDLGGREDEQYF. CDR3 nucleotides: TGTTCCAGCAGCTTAGACCTGGGTGGACGGGAAGACGAGCAGTACTTC.

This chain links TRBV27 with TRBJ2-1; 8 positions match TRBD2. This CDR3 region has 14 residues. With 6 bases clipped from V and 4 bases from J, the junction kept 5 bases outside the gene matches. CDR1 is MNHEY and CDR2 is SMNVEV in the germline V gene (reference sequence). CDR3 DNA: TGTGCCAGCAGCTTTAGCGGGGATTACAATGAGCAGTTCTTC. It codes for CASSFSGDYNEQFF.

The chain recombines TRBV5-5 with TRBJ1-1; a weak D match, TRBD1 (5 bases). CDR1 is SGHKS, CDR2 YYEKEE, per germline (reference sequence). V lost 0 bases and J 4 bases, leaving 13 bases between the germline ends. This CDR3 region has 15 residues. CDR3 sequence (DNA): TGTGCCAGCAGCTTGGCCCAAGGGGTCGTCACTGAAGCTTTCTTT. This sequence encodes CASSLAQGVVTEAFF.

The rearrangement uses TRBV29-1 and TRBJ2-3; 7 bases align to TRBD1. The CDR3 contains 13 residues. Germline loops: CDR1 SQVTM, CDR2 ANQGSEA. After removal of 4 bases from V and 1 base from J, the junction contained 2 bases not matched to a gene. This chain's CDR3 is CSVVTGGTDTQYF. The DNA of the CDR3 is TGCAGCGTTGTAACAGGGGGCACAGATACGCAGTATTTT.

This clone was counted only a few times. This chain links TRBV6-6 with TRBJ1-4, with TRBD1 identical over 9 bases. V dropped 4 bases and J dropped 8; count of bases not matched to a gene: 5. Per the germline V gene, CDR1 is MNHNY and CDR2 is SVGAGI (reference sequence). This CDR3 has 14 amino acids. The CDR3 protein is CASSLGTGWEKLFF. CDR3 sequence (DNA): TGTGCCAGCAGTTTAGGGACAGGGTGGGAAAAACTGTTTTTT.

V is TRBV4-2 and J is TRBJ2-3, with D maybe TRBD2 (7 bases). Germline V lookup: CDR1 LGHNA, CDR2 YNFKEQ. The V gene lost 4 bases and the J gene lost 4 bases, with 15 bases spanning the gap. The CDR3 is 15 residues long. The CDR3 DNA reads TGTGCCAGCAGCCGAACCCGGGGGGCCGCAGATACGCAGTATTTT. Protein: CASSRTRGAADTQYF.

The chain joins TRBV15 to TRBJ1-5, with D uncertain. Germline-derived CDR1 and CDR2 are LNHNV and YYDKDF (reference sequence). The CDR3 extends over 15 amino acids. V was clipped by 3 bases and J by 8 bases, with 17 bases between them. CDR3 DNA sequence: TGTGCCACCAGCAGTTCCCGGGCCTCTAGCGAGCCCCAGCATTTT. Residues: CATSSSRASSEPQHF.

This clone was seen a handful of times. The rearrangement links TRBV18 to TRBJ2-5; D is undetermined. The germline gives CDR1 KGHSH, CDR2 LQKENI. Trimming shortened V by 2 bases and J by 5 bases, and 3 bases separated the two germline ends. This CDR3 is 11 amino acids long. CDR3 residues: CASSPSETQYF. CDR3 in DNA: TGTGCCAGCTCACCATCGGAGACCCAGTACTTC.

This CDR3 reads CSVADRDNSGNTIYF. The DNA of the CDR3 is TGCAGCGTTGCCGACCGGGACAACTCTGGAAACACCATATATTTT. This sequence joins TRBV29-1 and TRBJ1-3; tentative D call: TRBD1 (6 bases). The CDR3 sequence is 15 residues long. The germline gives CDR1 SQVTM, CDR2 ANQGSEA. V was cut by 4 bases and J by 0 bases, with 13 bases left in between.